This TCR beta chain was identified in a study of post-analysis software for immune sequencing data. J gave up 2 bases and V 6 bases, and 12 bases lay outside the gene matches. Germline V lookup: CDR1 DFQATT, CDR2 SNEGSKA (reference sequence). There are 16 residues in the CDR3. Comments on this clonotype: The antigen is not known.

Findings and limits, study-wide: The study found significantly lower normalized Chao1 diversity in multiple sclerosis patients than in controls. With TRBV5-6, TRBV5-1 and TRBV20-1 included, five TRBV segments were more frequent in patients than in controls.

Sequencing libraries made from TCR beta cDNA carried unique molecular identifiers. In TCRdb, the PCR reads were re-called with MiXCR into one record per CDR3 protein. The sample consists of some 800,000 distinct CDR3 sequences, about half of them appearing once. The rearrangement uses TRBV20-1 and TRBJ2-7, with TRBD1 matching 11 bases. Sequencing used blood. The sequence was obtained from a girl under 18 with multiple sclerosis. Here the CDR3 reads CSASGIPGQGAYEQYF. CDR3 bases: TGCAGTGCCTCAGGAATACCGGGACAGGGGGCCTACGAGCAGTACTTC.